Shown below are 17 T cell receptor beta chains from a single sample sequenced in a study of T cells in Graves' hyperthyroidism and ophthalmopathy. Amplification of TCR beta CDR3 regions was performed using RNA transcripts as template. The HTBI set primed first-round TCR CDR3 RT-PCR. TCRdb called the multiplex PCR reads again in MiXCR, with one record for every CDR3 protein. The sample carries 93,000 or so distinct CDR3 sequences, roughly 44% recorded once. Sequencing was carried out using blood. All receptors derive from a man aged 40-49 years with Graves' hyperthyroidism.

This clonotype has at least ten counts. The chain has TRBV2 and TRBJ1-3; the D gene is possibly TRBD1 (6 bases). The germline V gene has CDR1 SNHLY and CDR2 FYNNEI. The V gene lost 0 bases and the J gene lost 0 bases, with 12 bases spanning the gap. CDR3 length: 17 amino acids. The CDR3 is CASSEALGQRSGNTIYF. CDR3 coding DNA: TGTGCCAGCAGTGAAGCGCTTGGACAGCGCTCTGGAAACACCATATATTTT. Supplemented by reference TRBV2 and TRBJ1-3, the full variable domain reads EPEVTQTPSHQVTQMGQEVILRCVPISNHLYFYWYRQILGQKVEFLVSFYNNEISEKSEIFDDQFSVERPDGSNFTLKIRSTKLEDSAMYFCASSEALGQRSGNTIYFGEGSWLTVV.

Ten or more counts support this clonotype. The chain is built from TRBV11-3 and TRBJ2-3; D is unresolved. Germline lookup yields CDR1 SGHNT and CDR2 YENEEA. V shed 5 bases and J shed 0 bases, with 12 bases lying between them. The CDR3 extends over 15 amino acids. CDR3 sequence: CASSPRAGSTDTQYF. The CDR3 region has the DNA TGTGCCAGCAGCCCCCGGGCAGGAAGCACAGATACGCAGTATTTT.

This clonotype has a handful of counts. In this CDR3 the conserved last residue, phenylalanine or tryptophan, is missing, so a read error is likely. It is unclear where the CDR3 begins or ends on the DNA, so no DNA is shown, and the CDR3 is as TCRdb lists it. V usage is TRBV9 and J usage is TRBJ2-3; TRBD1, the table's D call, was not compared with the DNA. The germline gives CDR1 SGDLS, CDR2 YYNGEE. The CDR3 sequence runs 10 residues, both termini included. The CDR3 reads CASSVGGGVY.

This chain links TRBV19 with TRBJ2-7; either TRBD1 or TRBD2 may supply D (5 bases each). With 10 bases removed from V and 0 bases from J, the gap between germline ends came to 13 bases. The CDR3 spans 13 residues. The germline V gene encodes CDR1 LNHDA and CDR2 SQIVND (reference sequence). The CDR3 protein is CATKLRGSYEQYF. The DNA of the CDR3 is TGTGCCACCAAACTGAGGGGCTCCTACGAGCAGTACTTC.

This clonotype was counted many times. The rearrangement joins TRBV12-3 or TRBV12-4 to TRBJ1-3; D not resolved. The CDR3 loop spans 16 amino acids. Trimming cost V 6 bases and J 0 bases, with 15 bases left between them. This CDR3 reads CASSSPRFSSGNTIYF. The DNA for the CDR3 is TGTGCCAGCAGCTCTCCCAGGTTTAGCTCTGGAAACACCATATATTTT.

The V and J genes are TRBV7-2 and TRBJ1-1; 7 nucleotides line up with TRBD1. CDR1 is SGHTA, CDR2 FQGNSA, per germline. The trim removed 1 base at V and 1 base at J, leaving 6 bases unmatched. The CDR3 runs to 16 residues. The CDR3 region has the DNA TGTGCCAGCAGCTTAGATAGGGGGCGCGGGAACACTGAAGCTTTCTTT. Protein sequence: CASSLDRGRGNTEAFF.

J is TRBJ2-7 and V is TRBV25-1; D is perhaps TRBD1 (5 bases). CDR3 length equals 11 residues. CDR1 MGHDK and CDR2 SYGVNS come from the germline V gene. V lost 7 bases to trimming and J lost 3 bases, with 7 bases between them. As DNA, the CDR3 is TGTGCCAGCAATCAGGGCTACGAGCAGTACTTC. It yields the protein CASNQGYEQYF.

The chain carries TRBV29-1 and TRBJ1-2; unclear D gene. Per the germline V gene, CDR1 is SQVTM and CDR2 is ANQGSEA. This CDR3 has 10 residues. Deletions cut 2 bases from V and 4 bases from J, with 2 bases between. The CDR3 reads CSVERYGYTF. The DNA for the CDR3 is TGCAGCGTTGAACGCTATGGCTACACCTTC.

This clonotype has a count of ten or more. The chain combines TRBV7-3 with TRBJ1-1, with 9 bases identical to TRBD1. The CDR3 runs 15 residues. The ends lost 3 bases at V and 4 bases at J; junction bases unmatched: 6. Per the germline V gene, CDR1 is SGHTA and CDR2 is FQGTGA. CDR3 DNA sequence: TGTGCCAGCAGCTTCGACGGACAGGGGATCACTGAAGCTTTCTTT. Translated: CASSFDGQGITEAFF.

This clonotype was counted at least ten times. This chain links TRBV28 with TRBJ2-7; the D call may be TRBD1 or TRBD2 (5 bases each). V was clipped by 7 bases and J by 2 bases, with 15 bases between them. CDR3 length: 14 residues. Germline-derived CDR1 and CDR2 are MDHEN and SYDVKM. CDR3 residues: CASKLVGVAYEQYF. In DNA form, the CDR3 reads TGTGCCAGCAAGTTGGTGGGGGTTGCCTACGAGCAGTACTTC.

This clonotype was observed many times. V and J are TRBV11-2 and TRBJ1-1, with a tentative D call TRBD1 (6 bases). Trimming removed 5 bases at V and 3 bases at J, with 13 bases between. The CDR3 loop spans 14 amino acids. The germline CDR1 and CDR2 sequences are SGHAT and FQNNGV. This CDR3 is CASSHQGKYTEAFF. CDR3 in DNA: TGTGCCAGCAGCCACCAGGGGAAGTACACTGAAGCTTTCTTT.

Points on this clonotype: The junction differs from germline at one of its ends, possibly a read error. The chain combines TRBV7-9 with TRBJ2-7; 11 bases align to TRBD2. The CDR3 covers 14 residues. CDR1 is SEHNR and CDR2 is FQNEAQ in the germline V gene (reference sequence). The DNA for the CDR3 is TGTGGCAGCAGCTTACTAGCGGGAGTAGGCGAGCAGTACTTC. This translates into CGSSLLAGVGEQYF.

This clonotype appeared many times. The gene calls are TRBV29-1 and TRBJ2-3; D uncertain. The CDR3 sequence is 13 residues long. Trimming left V 8 bases short and J 2 bases short, with 14 bases between. Germline V lookup: CDR1 SQVTM, CDR2 ANQGSEA. The CDR3 is CSPAAVITDTQYF. CDR3 DNA: TGCAGCCCGGCGGCGGTAATCACAGATACGCAGTATTTT.

The genes are TRBV2 and TRBJ2-5, with TRBD1 identical over 9 bases. The CDR3 has 15 residues. Germline lookup yields CDR1 SNHLY and CDR2 FYNNEI. V was clipped by 6 bases and J by 3 bases; unmatched bases: 8. CDR3: CASRASDRGEETQYF. In DNA form, the CDR3 reads TGTGCCAGCAGGGCGTCAGACAGGGGGGAAGAGACCCAGTACTTC. The full variable domain, completed using reference TRBV2 and TRBJ2-5, is EPEVTQTPSHQVTQMGQEVILRCVPISNHLYFYWYRQILGQKVEFLVSFYNNEISEKSEIFDDQFSVERPDGSNFTLKIRSTKLEDSAMYFCASRASDRGEETQYFGPGTRLLVL.

In this sample, this clonotype turned up many times. This chain connects TRBV25-1 to TRBJ2-7; a weak D match, TRBD1 (5 bases). The CDR3 contains 14 residues. Germline CDR1 MGHDK, CDR2 SYGVNS. With 1 base removed from V and 2 bases from J, the gap between germline ends came to 9 bases. For the CDR3, the DNA is TGTGCCAGCAGTGAATTTCAGGGAACCTACGAGCAGTACTTC. Amino acids: CASSEFQGTYEQYF.

Comment on this clonotype: One end of the junction varies from germline; a read error may be responsible. The chain combines TRBV29-1 with TRBJ2-7; D is unclear. There are 14 residues in the CDR3. CDR1 is SQVTM, CDR2 ANQGSEA, per germline. Here the CDR3 DNA reads TGCAGCGTTAAAGAGGACGGAACTAACTACGAGCAGTACTTC. Its protein product is CSVKEDGTNYEQYF.

The chain uses TRBV5-1 and TRBJ2-1; the D gene is possibly TRBD2 (6 bases). The germline V and J ends were trimmed by 0 bases and 6 bases, with 7 bases remaining between them. Germline V gene data show CDR1 as SGHRS and CDR2 as YFSETQ. The CDR3 has 13 amino acids. The CDR3 bases are TGCGCCAGCAGCTTGGGCGGGGTCAATGAGCAGTTCTTC. Amino acid sequence: CASSLGGVNEQFF.